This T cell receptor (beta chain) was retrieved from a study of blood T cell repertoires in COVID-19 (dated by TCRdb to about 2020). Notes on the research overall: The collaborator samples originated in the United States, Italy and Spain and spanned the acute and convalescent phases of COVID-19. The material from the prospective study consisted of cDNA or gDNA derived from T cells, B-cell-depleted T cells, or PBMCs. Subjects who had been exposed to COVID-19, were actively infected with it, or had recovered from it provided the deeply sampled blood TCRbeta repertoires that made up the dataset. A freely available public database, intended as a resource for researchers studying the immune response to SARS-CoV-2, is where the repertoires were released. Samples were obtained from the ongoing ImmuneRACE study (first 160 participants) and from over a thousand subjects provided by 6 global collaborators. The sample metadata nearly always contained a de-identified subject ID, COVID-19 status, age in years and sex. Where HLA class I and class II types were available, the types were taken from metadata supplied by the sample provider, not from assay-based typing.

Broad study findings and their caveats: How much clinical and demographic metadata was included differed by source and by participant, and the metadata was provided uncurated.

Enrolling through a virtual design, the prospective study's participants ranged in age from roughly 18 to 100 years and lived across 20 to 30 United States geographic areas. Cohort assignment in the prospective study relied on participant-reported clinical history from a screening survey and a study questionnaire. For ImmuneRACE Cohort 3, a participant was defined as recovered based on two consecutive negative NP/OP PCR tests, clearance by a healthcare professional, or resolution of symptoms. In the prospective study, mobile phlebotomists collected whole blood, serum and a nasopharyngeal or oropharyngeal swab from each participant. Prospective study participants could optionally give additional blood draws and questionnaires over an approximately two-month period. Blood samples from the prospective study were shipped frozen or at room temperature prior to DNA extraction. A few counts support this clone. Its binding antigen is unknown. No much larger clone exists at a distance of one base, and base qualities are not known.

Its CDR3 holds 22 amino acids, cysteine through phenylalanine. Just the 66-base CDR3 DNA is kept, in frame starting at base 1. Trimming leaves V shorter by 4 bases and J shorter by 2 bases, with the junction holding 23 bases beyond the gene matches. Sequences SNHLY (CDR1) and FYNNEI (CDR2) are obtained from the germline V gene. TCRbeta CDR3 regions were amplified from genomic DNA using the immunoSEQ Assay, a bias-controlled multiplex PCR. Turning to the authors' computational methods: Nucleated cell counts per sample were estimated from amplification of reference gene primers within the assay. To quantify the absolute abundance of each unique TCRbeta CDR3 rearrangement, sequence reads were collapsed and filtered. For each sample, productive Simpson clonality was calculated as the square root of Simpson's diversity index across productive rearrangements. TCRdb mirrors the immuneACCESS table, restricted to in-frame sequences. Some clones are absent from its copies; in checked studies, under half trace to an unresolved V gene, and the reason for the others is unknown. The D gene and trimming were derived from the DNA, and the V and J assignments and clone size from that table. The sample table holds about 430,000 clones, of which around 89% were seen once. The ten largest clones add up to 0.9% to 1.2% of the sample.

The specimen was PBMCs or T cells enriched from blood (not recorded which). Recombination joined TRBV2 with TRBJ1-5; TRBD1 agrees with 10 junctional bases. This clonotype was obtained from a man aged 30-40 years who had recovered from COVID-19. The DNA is TGTGCCAGCAGTGTGGGTGGACCATCCGGGACAGGGGCCAAAAGTGGCAATCAGCCCCAGCATTTT. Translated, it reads CASSVGGPSGTGAKSGNQPQHF.